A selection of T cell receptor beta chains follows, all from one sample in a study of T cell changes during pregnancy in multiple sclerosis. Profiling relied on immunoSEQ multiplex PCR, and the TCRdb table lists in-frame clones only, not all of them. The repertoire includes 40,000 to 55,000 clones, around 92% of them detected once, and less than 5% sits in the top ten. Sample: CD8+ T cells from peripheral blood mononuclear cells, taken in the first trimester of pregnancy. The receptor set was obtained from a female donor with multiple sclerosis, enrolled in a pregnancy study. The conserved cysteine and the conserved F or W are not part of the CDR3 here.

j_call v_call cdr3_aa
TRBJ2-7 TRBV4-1 ASSPFGTEDYYEQY
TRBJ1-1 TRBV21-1 ASILIGGQGFTEAF
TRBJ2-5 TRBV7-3 ASSPWGGSQETQY
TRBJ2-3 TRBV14 ASSQDTGGTDTQY
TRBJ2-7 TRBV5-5 ASSFFWRDHEQY
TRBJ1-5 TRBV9 ASSTGGTGNQPQH
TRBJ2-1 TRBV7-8 ASSLGIPIAGSPHRGQF
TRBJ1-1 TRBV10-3 AINQGPRNTEAF
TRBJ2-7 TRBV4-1 ASSPLGYPGGSSYEQY
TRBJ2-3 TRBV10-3 AIGTSGRDDTQY
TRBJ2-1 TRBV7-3 ASSLLAGAGNEQF
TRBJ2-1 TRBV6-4 ASSPTGLAGSYYNEQF
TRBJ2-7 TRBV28 ASSLQGATYEQY
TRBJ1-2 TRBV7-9 ASSQSTPDGYT
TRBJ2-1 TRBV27 ASSLFRRDRGHNEQF
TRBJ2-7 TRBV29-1 SVSLPGQGSYEQY
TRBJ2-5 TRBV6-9 ALLFVSGLQETQY
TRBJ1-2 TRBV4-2 ASSQDVLGDYYGYT
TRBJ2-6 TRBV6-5 ASSYSTSGANVLT
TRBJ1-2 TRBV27 ASTSAGIYGYT
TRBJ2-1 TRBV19 ASRDGMYNEQF
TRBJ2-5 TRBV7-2 ASSPPAGYQETQY
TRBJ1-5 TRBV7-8 ASSLGTGTDNQPQH
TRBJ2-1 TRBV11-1 ASSLEARAAYNEQF
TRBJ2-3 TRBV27 ASSILLPGLNTDTQY
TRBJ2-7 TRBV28 ASKDRGAPYEQY
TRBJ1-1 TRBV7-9 ASSQTANGEAF
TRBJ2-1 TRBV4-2 ASSQDPLAGGLINEQF